These T cell receptor beta chains were read from a single sample in a study of molecular identifiers for immune sequencing clone quantification. TCRdb re-analysed the PCR reads in MiXCR, keeping a single row per CDR3 protein. The sample records over 600,000 distinct CDR3 sequences, just under 20% being singletons. The sample consisted of naive CD8+ T cells from blood, with Jurkat cell RNA spiked in. The receptor source for this set is a human donor in good health. Some libraries in this study had Jurkat cell RNA spiked in. Both conserved end residues are part of each CDR3. Each record gives: J gene, clone size, D gene, V gene, CDR3 DNA, CDR3 protein. D genes are given only for firm matches. The size entry is marked missing in some rows and otherwise reads once, few, many or a size class.

TRBJ2-1,NA,TRBD2,TRBV6-2/TRBV6-3,TGTGCCAGCAGTTACACAGCGGGGGAATGGAATGAGCAGTTCTTC,CASSYTAGEWNEQFF
TRBJ1-4,many,NA,TRBV18,TGTGCCAGCTCACCTCGGACGCCATCAGCAACTAATGAAAAACTGTTTTTT,CASSPRTPSATNEKLFF
TRBJ2-7,many,NA,TRBV4-1,TGCGCCAGCAGCCAAGATCCGCAGAGCTGGTACGAGCAGTACTTC,CASSQDPQSWYEQYF
TRBJ2-1,few,NA,TRBV20-1,TGCAGTGCTATAAGTGAGGCCCAGCCCAATGAGCAGTTCTTC,CSAISEAQPNEQFF
TRBJ2-3,many,TRBD2,TRBV4-3,TGCGCCAGCAGCCAAGATAGCCCCCCTAGCGGGGGGGCAGCGGATACGCAGTATTTT,CASSQDSPPSGGAADTQYF
TRBJ2-7,few,NA,TRBV20-1,TGCAGTGCTAGAGGGGTCTATAGCGCGAGCTCCTACGAGCAGTACTTC,CSARGVYSASSYEQYF
TRBJ2-5,many,TRBD1,TRBV19,TGTGCCAGTAGTATGGGACAGGGGGTCGGAGAGACCCAGTACTTC,CASSMGQGVGETQYF
TRBJ2-3,NA,NA,TRBV3-1,TGTGCCAGCAGCTCCCCTATCGGGGGGACAGATACACAGTATTTT,CASSSPIGGTDTQYF
TRBJ2-7,few,NA,TRBV4-1,TGCGCCAGCAGCCAAGCAACTTTAAGGGTCGAGCAGTACTTC,CASSQATLRVEQYF
TRBJ1-2,few,NA,TRBV2,TGTGCCAGCAGTGAAACGACACACTATAACTATGGCTACACCTTC,CASSETTHYNYGYTF
TRBJ1-1,few,NA,TRBV6-1,TGTGCCAGCCCTCAGGGGCTGGGCACTGAAGCTTTCTTT,CASPQGLGTEAFF
TRBJ2-3,many,NA,TRBV19,TGTGCCAGTAGATTCCTCGCTGGACCAGATACGCAGTATTTT,CASRFLAGPDTQYF
TRBJ2-5,many,TRBD2,TRBV6-6,TGTGCCAGCAAACATACGGGGGGGGGCGAGACCCAGTACTTC,CASKHTGGGETQYF
TRBJ2-2,NA,NA,TRBV29-1,TGCAGCGTTGGGGGCACCGGGGAGCCGTTTTTT,CSVGGTGEPFF
TRBJ2-3,NA,NA,TRBV6-1,TGTGCCAGCAGTGGATTTACAGGGACTAGCACAGATACGCAGTATTTT,CASSGFTGTSTDTQYF
TRBJ2-1,few,TRBD2,TRBV20-1,TGCAGTCCGGCCCGGGGGGTACTAAACGTCTACAATGAGCAGTTCTTC,CSPARGVLNVYNEQFF
TRBJ2-3,many,NA,TRBV5-1,TGCGCCAGCAGCTTGGGAGGAGCTAGCACAGATACGCAGTATTTT,CASSLGGASTDTQYF
TRBJ2-7,few,TRBD1,TRBV4-3,TGCGCCAGCAGCCATAGTCGGACAGGGACCTACGAGCAGTACTTC,CASSHSRTGTYEQYF
TRBJ2-5,many,NA,TRBV7-9,TGTGCCAGCAGCGCCAGAATCCAAGAGACCCAGTACTTC,CASSARIQETQYF
TRBJ2-7,many,NA,TRBV7-9,TGTGCCAGCAGCCTGACCGAGGGATGGGTTGAAGAGCAGTACTTC,CASSLTEGWVEEQYF
TRBJ1-4,many,TRBD1,TRBV7-9,TGTGCCAGCAGCTCGTCCTTCCGGACAGGGGACGAAAAACTGTTTTTT,CASSSSFRTGDEKLFF
TRBJ2-3,many,NA,TRBV6-5,TGTGCCAGCAGTCAGGGGCCAGGGGCGATCACAGATACGCAGTATTTT,CASSQGPGAITDTQYF
TRBJ1-5,many,NA,TRBV12-3/TRBV12-4,TGTGCCAGCAGTTCGGTGGGGCAGCCCCAGCATTTT,CASSSVGQPQHF
TRBJ1-3,NA,TRBD1,TRBV7-7,TGTGCCAGCAGCCCAGGGACAGGGGCTGGAAACACCATATATTTT,CASSPGTGAGNTIYF
TRBJ1-1,many,NA,TRBV5-1,TGCGCCAGCAGCTTGGGCTTGCCGTCTACCCTGAACACTGAAGCTTTCTTT,CASSLGLPSTLNTEAFF
TRBJ2-2,many,TRBD1,TRBV24-1,TGTGCCACCAGTCCGGGACAGGGACTCACCGGGGAGCTGTTTTTT,CATSPGQGLTGELFF
TRBJ1-2,NA,TRBD1,TRBV6-5,TGTGCCAGCAGTTCGTGGCAGGGGGATGGCTACACCTTC,CASSSWQGDGYTF
TRBJ1-1,many,TRBD1,TRBV4-3,TGCGCCAGCAGCCAAGCCAACAGGGGCCCGCTGATCCCAGCTTTCTTT,CASSQANRGPLIPAFF
TRBJ2-5,many,NA,TRBV7-2,TGTGCCAGCAGCTTAGCGGGGGGCCATCAAGAGACCCAGTACTTC,CASSLAGGHQETQYF
TRBJ2-1,many,TRBD2,TRBV4-3,TGCGCCAGCAGCCCAGGGACTAGCGGGAGCGATAATGAGCAGTTCTTC,CASSPGTSGSDNEQFF
TRBJ2-3,many,TRBD2,TRBV5-4,TGTGCCAGCAGCTCTAGCGGGAGCCTCACAGATACGCAGTATTTT,CASSSSGSLTDTQYF
TRBJ2-3,many,TRBD2,TRBV28,TGTGCCAGCAGTTTATTCCCAGGACTAGAGAGCACAGATACGCAGTATTTT,CASSLFPGLESTDTQYF
TRBJ2-5,few,NA,TRBV11-2,TGTGCCAGCAGCTTAATTCGCAGACAAGAGACCCAGTACTTC,CASSLIRRQETQYF
TRBJ2-2,many,NA,TRBV12-3/TRBV12-4,TGTGCCAGCAGTATTAGCGGAATTACCGGGGAGCTGTTTTTT,CASSISGITGELFF
TRBJ2-3,many,NA,TRBV28,TGTGCCAGCAGTTTGTTCGTGGGCAGGAGAAGCACAGATACGCAGTATTTT,CASSLFVGRRSTDTQYF
TRBJ1-1,few,NA,TRBV6-5,TGTGCCAGCAGTTACGGGGGGTTGAACACTGAAGCTTTCTTT,CASSYGGLNTEAFF
TRBJ2-3,many,TRBD2,TRBV7-6,TGTGCCAGCAGCTTAGATTGGGCAACTGGGACTAGCGGAGCTAGCACAGATACGCAGTATTTT,CASSLDWATGTSGASTDTQYF
TRBJ2-5,many,NA,TRBV10-3,TGTGCCATCAGTGAGTCAGGGACCACTACTGAACAAGAGACCCAGTACTTC,CAISESGTTTEQETQYF
TRBJ2-1,NA,TRBD2,TRBV5-8,TGTGCCAGCAGCTTAGGGACTAGCGGGGGCTCCCTCCCCTACAATGAGCAGTTCTTC,CASSLGTSGGSLPYNEQFF
TRBJ2-3,NA,NA,TRBV7-7,TGTGCCAGCAGCCCATGGCTCACAGATACGCAGTATTTT,CASSPWLTDTQYF
TRBJ2-1,NA,NA,TRBV29-1,TGCAGCACCCGGGGATCCTACAATGAGCAGTTCTTC,CSTRGSYNEQFF
TRBJ2-7,many,NA,TRBV21-1,TGTGCCAGCAGCAAAAACCGGGACAGGGGTAACGAGCAGTACTTC,CASSKNRDRGNEQYF
TRBJ2-3,many,NA,TRBV9,TGTGCCAGCAGCGTAGAAGGGGGGAGCACAGATACGCAGTATTTT,CASSVEGGSTDTQYF
TRBJ1-5,many,NA,TRBV6-1,TGTGCCAGCAGTGAACTTCAATTAGGCGGCAATCAGCCCCAGCATTTT,CASSELQLGGNQPQHF
TRBJ2-7,NA,TRBD2,TRBV4-1,TGCGCCAGCAGCCAAGTCACCGGTAGCGGGGGGGCGGGGGAGCAGTACTTC,CASSQVTGSGGAGEQYF
TRBJ1-5,many,NA,TRBV7-2,TGTGCCAGCAGCTTAGATCTGGCAGGCAATCAGCCCCAGCATTTT,CASSLDLAGNQPQHF
TRBJ2-5,NA,NA,TRBV20-1,TGCAGTGCTAGGTCCCGACAGGACCAAGAGACCCAGTACTTC,CSARSRQDQETQYF
TRBJ2-7,NA,NA,TRBV10-2,TGCGCCAGCGCCGGGGGGCCCGAGCAGTACTTC,CASAGGPEQYF
TRBJ2-1,NA,TRBD2,TRBV18,TGTGCCAGCTCACCACCTTCGACTAGCGCCTACAGTGAGCAGTTCTTC,CASSPPSTSAYSEQFF
TRBJ1-1,many,NA,TRBV18,TGTGCCAGCTCGGCTCTAGAGGGGGATTACACTGAAGCTTTCTTT,CASSALEGDYTEAFF
TRBJ2-7,many,TRBD2,TRBV5-1,TGCGCCAGCAGCTTAACCGGGACTAGCGGAGCCGAGCAGTACTTC,CASSLTGTSGAEQYF
TRBJ1-2,many,TRBD1,TRBV29-1,TGCAGCGTTGACGAAGACTTACAGGGGGTCCATGGCTACACCTTC,CSVDEDLQGVHGYTF
TRBJ2-1,many,NA,TRBV6-6,TGTGCCAGCAGTCGCAGCAATGAGCAGTTCTTC,CASSRSNEQFF
TRBJ2-1,few,TRBD1,TRBV6-5,TGTGCCAGCAGTTACGCCGGGACAGGGGCCAATGAGCAGTTCTTC,CASSYAGTGANEQFF
TRBJ2-1,many,TRBD2,TRBV19,TGTGCCAGTAGAAACCCTCTAGCGGCGGGAGCCACCAATGAGCAGTTCTTC,CASRNPLAAGATNEQFF
TRBJ2-7,many,TRBD1,TRBV5-4,TGTGCCAGCAGCTCGGGACAGGGGGCCGCCTACGAGCAGTACTTC,CASSSGQGAAYEQYF
TRBJ2-5,NA,TRBD1,TRBV12-3/TRBV12-4,TGTGCCAGCAGTGGTGGACAGGGGGAAGAGACCCAGTACTTC,CASSGGQGEETQYF